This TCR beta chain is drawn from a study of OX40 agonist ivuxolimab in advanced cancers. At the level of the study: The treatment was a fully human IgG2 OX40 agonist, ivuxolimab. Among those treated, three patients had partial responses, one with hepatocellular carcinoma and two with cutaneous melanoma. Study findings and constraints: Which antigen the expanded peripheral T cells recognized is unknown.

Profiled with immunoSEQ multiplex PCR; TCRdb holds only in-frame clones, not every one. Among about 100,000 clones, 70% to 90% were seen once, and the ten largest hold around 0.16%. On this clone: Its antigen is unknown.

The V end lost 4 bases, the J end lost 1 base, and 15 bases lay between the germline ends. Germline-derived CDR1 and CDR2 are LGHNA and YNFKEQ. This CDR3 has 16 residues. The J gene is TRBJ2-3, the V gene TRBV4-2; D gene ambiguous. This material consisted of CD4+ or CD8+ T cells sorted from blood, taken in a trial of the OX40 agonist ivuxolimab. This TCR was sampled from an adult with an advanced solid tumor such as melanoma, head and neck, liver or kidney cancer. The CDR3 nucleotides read TGTGCCAGCAGCCCCGTCCCGGTTTATGGCACAGATACGCAGTATTTT. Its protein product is CASSPVPVYGTDTQYF.